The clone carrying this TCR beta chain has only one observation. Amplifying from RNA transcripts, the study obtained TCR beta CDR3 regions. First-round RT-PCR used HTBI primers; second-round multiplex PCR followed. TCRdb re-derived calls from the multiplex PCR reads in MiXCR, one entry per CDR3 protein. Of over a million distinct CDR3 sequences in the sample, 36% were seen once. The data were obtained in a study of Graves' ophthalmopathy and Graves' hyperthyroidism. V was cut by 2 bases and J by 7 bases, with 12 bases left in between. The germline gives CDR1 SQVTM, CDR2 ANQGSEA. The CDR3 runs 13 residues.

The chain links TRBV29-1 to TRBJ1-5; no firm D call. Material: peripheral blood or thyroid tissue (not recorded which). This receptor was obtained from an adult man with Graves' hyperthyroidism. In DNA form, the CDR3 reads TGCAGCGTTGAATCCCCCGGAGGACAGCCCCAGCATTTT. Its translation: CSVESPGGQPQHF.